This record concerns one T cell receptor (beta chain) sequence. This clonotype was counted a few times. Its binding antigen is unknown. Base-call qualities are not available, and no considerably larger clone is one nucleotide away. Receptors were amplified or captured by 5' RACE. Instrument used: Illumina HiSeq 2500. The second PCR ran for about 6 to 12 cycles and used a J-beta primer mix along with a sample-barcoded 5' primer. Each TCR beta cDNA molecule received a unique molecular identifier from a template-switch 5' adaptor carrying 12 random nucleotides. At least 3 million CDR3-containing paired-end reads were obtained from each sample. First-strand cDNA was synthesized from all RNA with the Mint cDNA synthesis kit, primed by a TRBC-specific oligonucleotide. All cDNA was treated with uracil-DNA glycosylase and then went through a first 18-cycle PCR with the universal primers M1SS and BC2_uni_R. In the authors' own workflow: Normalization of each sample was performed by random selection of 1 million high-quality reads, each carrying a distinct molecular identifier. Instead of being binned into consensus sequences, reads with shared molecular identifiers were discarded. CDR3 identification, clonotype clustering and error correction used MiTCR with a Q25 quality threshold and the strictest error-elimination algorithm. A nonparametric unseen species model with Euler transformation was used to estimate lower-bound total TCR beta diversity. TCRdb applied fastp at Q25 and MiXCR to the public reads, then kept only in-frame beta chains. Rows are combined by CDR3 protein, so each entry shows the most common genes and DNA. TCRdb's processing, not the authors', yielded these V and J calls. This sample lists around 1,000,000 distinct CDR3 sequences; approximately 25% were detected once. The ten biggest clones cover around 0.75% of the sample.

The donors were roughly 39 Caucasian individuals from Russia, aged roughly 6 to 90 years, who were systemically healthy. Each donor gave 8 to 10 milliliters of peripheral blood, drawn into EDTA-treated Vacutainer tubes. Ficoll-Paque density-gradient centrifugation was used to isolate PBMCs, with at least 6.5 million obtained per sample. Total RNA, at least 6 micrograms per sample, was extracted from PBMCs with Trizol reagent. The percentages of naive CD45RAhigh/CD27high T cells were determined by flow cytometry on a PBMC aliquot from every donor. These data are taken from a study of blood T cells in healthy people across ages (dated by TCRdb to about 2015). Context from the whole study: In model experiments, template switching captured roughly one uniquely barcoded TCR beta cDNA molecule for every two T cells. The study measured age-related changes in TCR beta repertoire diversity using deep sequencing normalized with unique cDNA molecular identifiers. Donors were grouped into four age groups: young (average approximately 15 years), middle-aged (under 40), aged (around 66) and long-lived (just over 80). For two donors (one aged 18 to 30 and one aged 80 or older), the study analyzed two additional independent replicas of 1 million unique cDNA reads from the same blood draw. The study at large found these results: The percentage of naive T cells measured by flow cytometry correlated strongly with observed TCR beta diversity. The CMV infection status of donors was not known, potentially confounding age-related changes in expanded clonotypes. Observed TCR beta diversity per million T cells fell roughly linearly with age, and a significant reduction was already apparent by age around 36. Total diversity estimates from one million sequenced T cells were considered lower bounds and underestimates. Since profiling was done on bulk unsorted PBMCs, naive and antigen-experienced compartments could not be conclusively compared. The long-lived group showed more naive CD4+ T cells, fewer expanded clones and increased TCR diversity than the aged group, suggesting age selection.

This same sample was also part of a study on T cells of mothers and their children. From that second study: Donors were nine systemically healthy Caucasian individuals: three mothers and their six children. cDNA synthesis consumed the entire amount of extracted RNA, loaded at 1.5 ug RNA in each 15 ul reaction. In the second PCR, sample barcodes and 2-4 random nucleotides were introduced via the M1S primer. Over 9 million TCR beta CDR3 reads were obtained for each mother, and around 2.7 million reads were obtained for each child. TCR recombination output is similarly shaped by thymic selection in related and unrelated pairs, with a minor effect exerted by inherited differences. Normalized repertoire overlap was always slightly but never significantly higher in related than unrelated mother-child pairs. No persistent microchimeric T cell clones were detected, at a sensitivity of 90 to 100 clones per million clonotypes. To look for features that set related mother-child pairs apart from unrelated individuals, the researchers ran deep NGS to compare the TCR beta repertoires of mothers and children. Mothers averaged around 43 +/- 4 years of age and children averaged about 10 +/- 4 years. After adapters were ligated using NEBNext reagents, the libraries underwent 100+100 nt paired-end sequencing on an Illumina HiSeq 2000. To prevent cross-contamination, the mother and child libraries were prepared a month apart and were sequenced in separate runs. For each donor, somewhere between roughly 450,000 and 2,000,000 distinct TCR beta clonotypes were identified. Naive TCR beta clonotypes were estimated from low-frequency clonotypes matched to each donor's FACS-determined naive share, without sorting.

The receptor's source is a girl aged 2-10 years in good health. The sequencing sample was made of blood.

The DNA reads TGTGCCAGCAGCCTAGTGGAGTTCTTGACAGATACGCAGTATTTT. The encoded protein is CASSLVEFLTDTQYF. The receptor chain draws on TRBV7-8 and TRBJ2-3; no D gene call is confident. Cut back by 5 bases and 3 bases, the V and J ends lie 15 bases apart. From a lookup of the germline V gene, CDR1 and CDR2 are SGHVS and FQNEAQ. The cysteine opens and the phenylalanine closes a CDR3 of 15 amino acids. CDR3 DNA only is kept here, 45 bases in frame from base 1.